This is a list of T cell receptor beta chains from one sample in a study of Tregs in tolerant kidney transplant recipients. Sequencing was performed with immunoSEQ multiplex PCR; in TCRdb, only in-frame clones are kept and a portion is missing. The table shows more than 95,000 clones, with roughly nine tenths occurring only once. Sequencing used CD4+ T cells from blood. Receptors originate from a human donor in good health. CDR3s include the opening cysteine and the closing phenylalanine or tryptophan.

TRBJ1-4 | TRBV5-1 | CASSLGGTAGTNEKLFF
TRBJ1-3 | TRBV11-1 | CASSSATGGIFGNTIYF
TRBJ2-1 | TRBV27 | CATWTSGRNEQFF
TRBJ2-7 | TRBV18 | CASSPQGAVSYEQYF
TRBJ1-2 | TRBV18 | CASSPRDNYGYTF
TRBJ1-2 | TRBV6-1 | CASSPPGFHGYTF
TRBJ2-7 | TRBV10-3 | CAISDYLGAREQYF
TRBJ1-1 | TRBV7-2 | CASSLRLGGGLNTEAFF
TRBJ1-2 | TRBV5-6 | CASSYKRDYGYTF
TRBJ1-2 | TRBV7-8 | CASSPGTALFYGYTF
TRBJ2-3 | TRBV9 | CASSVGQGWGTDTQYF
TRBJ2-1 | TRBV4-1 | CASSEPLGKGSNEQFF
TRBJ1-1 | TRBV6-5 | CASSYVPLGTEAFF
TRBJ2-1 | TRBV5-1 | CASSLEYQNNEQFF
TRBJ2-4 | TRBV11-2 | CASTTQGFGGNIQYF
TRBJ1-1 | TRBV6-6 | CASTRSGNTEAFF
TRBJ2-3 | TRBV6-5 | CASSYRAVSLTDTQYF
TRBJ1-5 | TRBV5-1 | CASSLGMDNQPQHF
TRBJ2-7 | TRBV6-5 | CASSHTGTGAYEQYF
TRBJ1-6 | TRBV7-9 | CASSADRGNSPLHF
TRBJ2-2 | TRBV19 | CASSTHNTGELFF
TRBJ1-2 | TRBV6-5 | CASSAPGGTYGYTF
TRBJ1-3 | TRBV19 | CASRDIGSGNTIYF
TRBJ2-7 | TRBV2 | CASSKTTLAGEQYF
TRBJ2-5 | TRBV10-3 | CAISEGNSPKETQYF
TRBJ2-3 | TRBV19 | CASSSSTSGTTDTQYF
TRBJ1-4 | TRBV9 | CASSVAPGTNEKLFF
TRBJ1-2 | TRBV27 | CASSFARSDSFYGYTF
TRBJ2-1 | TRBV4-2 | CASSQGTGGREQFF
TRBJ2-3 | TRBV5-1 | CASSLAWPGLGWYGTGGADTQYF
TRBJ1-2 | TRBV29-1 | CSAEGRNYGYTF
TRBJ2-1 | TRBV6-4 | CASSDISGANNEQFF
TRBJ2-2 | TRBV5-1 | CASSATWTGELFF
TRBJ1-1 | TRBV7-2 | CASSLFPPGLATEAFF
TRBJ2-7 | TRBV5-6 | CASGKRDTTYEQYF
TRBJ2-7 | TRBV6-5 | CASSLGQGSYEQYF